The clone carrying this T cell receptor beta chain was counted at least ten times. Its antigen remains unknown. Per the germline V gene, CDR1 is LGHDT and CDR2 is YNNKEL (reference sequence). Trimming took 7 bases from V and 4 from J, leaving 13 bases between them. The CDR3 is 13 residues long. RNA transcripts yielded amplified TCR beta CDR3 regions. Following a first-round RT-PCR that used HTBI primers, a second-round multiplex PCR was carried out. One entry per CDR3 protein results from TCRdb running MiXCR on the multiplex PCR reads. Of about 640,000 distinct CDR3 sequences detected, roughly 41% appear once; the ten largest clones hold roughly 3%. This entry belongs to a study of Graves' ophthalmopathy and Graves' hyperthyroidism. Across the whole study: Blood was drawn at initial diagnosis, before any treatment. Findings and limits, study-wide: Most thyroid-expanded clonotypes exceeding 0.001 frequency were also found in blood.

Ophthalmopathy was moderately-to-severely active, CAS at least 3, NOSPECS at least 4, lasting under 3 months. Clinical symptoms and serum thyroxine were used for diagnosis; TRAb, thyroid ultrasound and orbital computed tomography were also relied on. Specimen: peripheral blood. The V call is TRBV3-1, the J call TRBJ2-5; D may be TRBD2 (5 bases). The origin of this receptor is an adult man with Graves' ophthalmopathy. CDR3 in amino acids: CASTRQEGETQYF. The CDR3 nucleotides read TGTGCCAGCACCCGACAAGAGGGAGAGACCCAGTACTTC.